This entry describes one TCR beta chain. The antigen remains undetermined. The data belong to a study of cytotoxic CD8 clonotypes in ibrutinib-treated CLL. Study details: Overall, 25 or so responses were partial and 2 complete; following median around 68 months, around 15 patients stayed remitted and around twelve progressed. General observations from the study: Public clonotypes were rare and shrank or held steady on treatment. Clonality increased with ibrutinib response but returned toward baseline at progression.

Target depth was 1 in 200,000 to 1 in 1 million T cells, about 10x per clonotype. Profiling relied on immunoSEQ multiplex PCR, and the TCRdb table lists in-frame clones only, not all of them. Here the sample spans about 160,000 clones, roughly 77% being singletons. The sequences come from PBMCs, collected after 12 months of ibrutinib treatment. The TCR comes from a human donor with chronic lymphocytic leukemia.

Here the CDR3 reads CSVGGLTVFEETQYF. The CDR3 DNA reads TGCAGCGTTGGTGGTCTGACTGTTTTCGAAGAGACCCAGTACTTC. This sequence joins TRBV29-1 and TRBJ2-5; D is uncertain. V lost 4 bases to trimming and J lost 3 bases, with 18 bases between them. CDR1 SQVTM and CDR2 ANQGSEA come from the germline V gene. The CDR3 loop spans 15 amino acids.